Detailed here is one T cell receptor beta chain. Looked up from germline, CDR1 is MGHRA and CDR2 is YSYEKL. Trimming shortened V by 0 bases and J by 3 bases, and 11 bases separated the two germline ends. This CDR3 spans 15 amino acids. The data are from a study of blood T cell repertoires in COVID-19. Looking at the study overall: The samples span acute and convalescent COVID-19 from the United States, Italy and Spain. PBMCs, B-cell-depleted T cells, or T cells provided the cDNA or gDNA that made up the material.

Under the authors' procedure: Estimates of nucleated cell counts were drawn from the amplification of reference gene primers. The assay was immunoSEQ multiplex PCR, and TCRdb's table has in-frame clones only and misses some. The V and J calls and clone size were taken over from that table, and D and trimming were inferred from the DNA. Of about 350,000 clones listed, approximately 89% are singletons. This sequence was found in a woman aged 60 to 75 with COVID-19, enrolled during active disease. The rearrangement links TRBV4-1 to TRBJ1-1; D unresolved. The sample comprised peripheral blood. The CDR3 DNA reads TGCGCCAGCAGCCAAGATGTTAGCGGTGACACTGAAGCTTTCTTT. Translation: CASSQDVSGDTEAFF.